The clone carrying this TCR beta chain was seen ten or more times. Its antigen is still unknown. This sample is drawn from a study of Graves' ophthalmopathy and Graves' hyperthyroidism. Overall study context: Investigators collected peripheral blood at initial diagnosis, before any treatment was given. Whole-study findings and limits: Most thyroid clonotypes with frequency above 0.001 were detected in blood too. Ophthalmopathy progression was predicted by the model at about 69% sensitivity and approximately 72% specificity.

Patients were diagnosed from clinical symptoms, serum thyroxine, TRAb, thyroid ultrasound and orbital computed tomography. The germline V gene has CDR1 ENHRY and CDR2 SYGVKD. The V segment lost 11 bases and the J segment 1 base; nucleotides outside the gene matches: 5. CDR3 length: 13 residues. Amplification of the TCR beta CDR3 regions used RNA transcripts (as template). HTBI-primed RT-PCR formed the first round, and a multiplex PCR formed the second. One entry per CDR3 protein, called by TCRdb with MiXCR from the multiplex PCR reads. In the table there are about 220,000 distinct CDR3 sequences, 20% to 25% of which are singletons.

Sequenced sample: peripheral blood. The receptor's source is a woman aged 45 to 65 with Graves' ophthalmopathy. The V call is TRBV10-3, the J call TRBJ1-1; 9 positions agree with TRBD1. The CDR3 nucleotides are TGTGCCTCGACGGACAGGGGGAACACTGAAGCTTTCTTT. This sequence encodes CASTDRGNTEAFF.